The text below deals with one T cell receptor (beta chain). Only in-frame clones appear in the TCRdb table, and some are missing; sequencing was by immunoSEQ multiplex PCR. The data show roughly 80,000 clones, 92% seen once. The CDR3 is made up of 15 amino acids. The V and J ends lost 7 bases and 3 bases respectively, with 17 bases between them. Germline values: CDR1 WNHNN, CDR2 SYGVQD (reference sequence). The source of the sample is a study of resident and recirculating memory T cells in vitiligo. The chain is built from TRBV10-1 and TRBJ2-3, with a tentative D call TRBD2 (5 bases). The sequence came from a male donor with vitiligo. Specimen: blood. CDR3 nucleotide sequence: TGCGCCAGCAATCCCGAACGGACTCCAACAGATACGCAGTATTTT. This codes for CASNPERTPTDTQYF.